This TCR beta chain was sequenced during a study of blood T cell repertoires in COVID-19. Study summary: There were acute and convalescent COVID-19 samples, and they came from the United States, Italy and Spain. PBMCs, B-cell-depleted T cells, or T cells were the source of the cDNA or gDNA that made up the material.

The germline CDR1 and CDR2 sequences are MNHEY and SVGAGI. Trimming cost V 10 bases and J 2 bases; bases outside gene matches: 8. The CDR3 contains 14 residues. Participant-given clinical history determined each cohort assignment. Clones were sequenced by immunoSEQ multiplex PCR, and TCRdb holds only the in-frame ones, with some missing. The sample has about 150,000 clones, more than 75% seen once. The specimen was PBMCs or T cells enriched from blood (not recorded which). The receptor comes from a woman aged 45-60 years who had recovered from COVID-19. The chain recombines TRBV6-5 with TRBJ1-1, with 9 bases fitting TRBD1. CDR3 bases: TGTGCCATCCTACAGGGGGCGCCTAACACTGAAGCTTTCTTT. It codes for CAILQGAPNTEAFF.